Reported below is one TCR beta chain. The antigen this receptor binds is unknown. One base away there is no much larger clone; base qualities are not given. The CDR3, cysteine through phenylalanine, is 15 amino acids long. The sequence is cut down to CDR3 DNA, 45 bases in frame from base 1. V is reduced by 3 bases and J by 4 bases, leaving a spacing of 13 bases between them. CDR1 and CDR2 were assigned from the germline V gene (reference sequence) as MNHEY and SMNVEV. One collaborating source in Seattle enrolled patients during active infection and followed them longitudinally through the course of disease. Whole blood was collected in K2EDTA tubes by collaborating institutions according to the institutions' own protocols. For TCRbeta analysis, collaborator samples were shipped as frozen whole blood, as isolated PBMCs, or as DNA extracted from either sample type. The immunoSEQ Assay, a bias-controlled multiplex PCR, was used to amplify TCRbeta CDR3 regions from genomic DNA. The study's processing was this. The number of nucleated cells in each sample was estimated from the amplification of reference gene primers within the assay. To quantify the absolute abundance of each unique TCRbeta CDR3 rearrangement, sequence reads were collapsed and filtered. For each sample, productive Simpson clonality was calculated by taking the square root of Simpson's diversity index across productive rearrangements. The immuneACCESS repertoire file appears here via TCRdb, limited to in-frame rearrangements. These files lack a portion of the clones; in checked studies, under half of the deficit traces to unresolved V genes, and the cause of the others is not known. V and J calls and clone size are copied from that table; D and trimming were computed from the DNA. The sample profile shows around 300,000 clones; about nine tenths of them were found once. Of the sample, under 3.5% falls within the top ten clones.

This sample is part of a study of blood T cell repertoires in COVID-19 (dated by TCRdb to about 2020). Some background on the complete study: Samples covering the acute and convalescent phases of COVID-19 were provided by collaborators in the United States, Italy and Spain. The prospective study material was composed of cDNA or gDNA derived from T cells, B-cell-depleted T cells, or PBMCs. Subjects who had been exposed to COVID-19, were actively infected with it, or had recovered from it provided the deeply sampled blood TCRbeta repertoires that made up the dataset. A freely available public database, intended as a resource for researchers studying the immune response to SARS-CoV-2, is where the repertoires were released. The samples were drawn from two sources: the first 160 participants of the ongoing ImmuneRACE study, and over 1,000 subjects contributed by 6 global collaborators. Nearly every sample came with metadata listing a de-identified subject ID, COVID-19 status, age in years and sex. Where available, HLA class I and class II types were obtained from metadata supplied by the sample provider rather than from assay-based typing. Paper-wide results and their limitations: The amount of clinical and demographic metadata varied by source and participant and was provided uncurated.

Source material: peripheral blood. This chain joins TRBV27 to TRBJ1-5; TRBD1 is a possible D gene, resting on 6 matching bases. This sequence was found in a woman aged 25-40 years with COVID-19, enrolled during active disease. The CDR3 protein sequence reads: CASSFAGARNQPQHF. The sequence in DNA is TGTGCCAGCAGTTTTGCAGGGGCGAGGAATCAGCCCCAGCATTTT.